This TCR beta chain was obtained from a study of shared clonotypes between healthy human individuals. Turning to the study itself: Three plates were used per donor for CD4 naive, three for CD4 memory, two for CD8 naive and one for CD8 memory. The study's findings and limits: The diversity represented, both genetic and in exposure history, was limited by few donors.

Only in-frame clones appear in the TCRdb table, and some are missing; sequencing was by immunoSEQ multiplex PCR. The table has some 600,000 clones, roughly 96% seen once; the top ten hold less than 0.12%. The V gene end was trimmed by 3 bases and the J gene end by 8 bases; junction bases not matched to a gene: 6. The CDR3 is 14 residues long. Per germline, CDR1 MNHEY and CDR2 SVGAGI. The naive CD8 fraction comprised CD45RO-negative cells positively selected for CCR7 and excluded terminally differentiated effector memory CD45RA+ cells. Donors were healthy HIV-negative adults without recently reported acute infections or vaccinations. Only Caucasian adults living in Nashville, Tennessee served as donors. In regard to this clone: The antigen is not known.

Source material: naive CD8+ T cells sorted from blood. The rearrangement uses TRBV6-5 and TRBJ1-1; 10 bases are a match to TRBD1. The sequence was collected from a young woman in good health. In DNA form, the CDR3 reads TGTGCCAGCAGTTATGGGACAGGGGTTGCGGAAGCTTTCTTT. Encoded protein: CASSYGTGVAEAFF.